The rows below give T cell receptor beta chains drawn from one sample of a study of T cells in Graves' hyperthyroidism and ophthalmopathy. Each CDR3 protein is one row after TCRdb ran MiXCR on the multiplex PCR reads. This table holds approximately 600,000 distinct CDR3 sequences, less than 25% found once. The sample consisted of blood. These receptors all stem from a man younger than 45 with Graves' ophthalmopathy. Each CDR3 is given with its conserved first and last residue. The D gene is left open where the match is weak. Clone size is given for some rows only: seen once, a few or many times, or a class if the clone is expanded.

d_gene	abundance	v_gene	j_gene	CDR3nt	CDR3aa
TRBD1	few	TRBV29-1	TRBJ2-3	TGCAGCGTCCCCTTCAGGGGGCGCATAGGAGATACGCAGTATTTT	CSVPFRGRIGDTQYF
TRBD2	few	TRBV27	TRBJ2-1	TGTGCCAGCAGAAAAGCGGGAGAGTGGGCCAATGAGCAGTTCTTC	CASRKAGEWANEQFF
TRBD2	few	TRBV6-1	TRBJ2-7	TGTGCCAGCAGTCACGGGTCAGCGGGAGTCTACGAGCAGTACTTC	CASSHGSAGVYEQYF
NA	many	TRBV20-1	TRBJ1-1	TGCAGTGCTAGACTCGGGGTGAACACTGAAGCTTTCTTT	CSARLGVNTEAFF
NA	few	TRBV18	TRBJ1-3	TGTGCCAGCTCACCGACGGAGAGCTCTGGAAACACCATATATTTT	CASSPTESSGNTIYF
NA	NA	TRBV5-8	TRBJ2-1	TGTGCCAGCAGCCCGACTAGGGACAATGAGCAGTTCTTC	CASSPTRDNEQFF
NA	NA	TRBV11-3	TRBJ2-1	TGTGCCAGCAGCTTGGGATTTGGGGGGGCGCACCCCTACAATGAGCAGTTCTTC	CASSLGFGGAHPYNEQFF
NA	many	TRBV15	TRBJ1-4	TGTGCCACCAGCAGGGGCAGGGGTGATGAAAAACTGTTTTTT	CATSRGRGDEKLFF
NA	few	TRBV19	TRBJ2-2	TGTGCCAGTAGGTCTGTCGAGCGGCTCACCGGGGAGCTGTTTTTT	CASRSVERLTGELFF
NA	NA	TRBV6-5	TRBJ2-7	TGTGCCAGCAGTTACTCGGGGGATTACGAGCAGTACTTC	CASSYSGDYEQYF
NA	few	TRBV9	TRBJ2-2	TGTGCCAGCAGCGTAGCTTCTTGGGACACCGGGGAGCTGTTTTTT	CASSVASWDTGELFF
TRBD1	NA	TRBV9	TRBJ2-3	TGTGCCAGCAGCGCCTCAGGGGGCCGGACAGATACGCAGTATTTT	CASSASGGRTDTQYF
NA	NA	TRBV3-1	TRBJ1-2	TGTGCCAGCAGCCAAGGGGGTCATATTGGCTACACCTTC	CASSQGGHIGYTF
TRBD1	NA	TRBV29-1	TRBJ2-1	TGCAGCGTTTCTGGACAGGGAGTAATGAATGAGCAGTTCTTC	CSVSGQGVMNEQFF
NA	many	TRBV11-2	TRBJ2-3	TGTGCCAGCAGCTTAGATAGGCCAGTAGGCACAGATACGCAGTATTTT	CASSLDRPVGTDTQYF
NA	NA	TRBV5-1	TRBJ2-5	TGCGCCAGCAGCTTGTCGGGGGCCGCAGGAGAGACCCAGTACTTC	CASSLSGAAGETQYF
TRBD2	few	TRBV5-6	TRBJ2-5	TGTGCCAGCAGCCCCCCCGGGGGGGGGAGCCAGTACTTC	CASSPPGGGSQYF
TRBD1	NA	TRBV6-1	TRBJ1-6	TGTGCCAGCCTAGAACGCCGGGACAGATATTCACCCCTCCACTTT	CASLERRDRYSPLHF
NA	few	TRBV7-2	TRBJ2-7	TGTGCCAGCAGCTTAGCAGGTGGGAGTGGCGAGCAGTACTTC	CASSLAGGSGEQYF
TRBD1	NA	TRBV27	TRBJ2-1	TGTGCCAGCAGTCTACGGGGACAGCCCTACAATGAGCAGTTCTTC	CASSLRGQPYNEQFF
NA	NA	TRBV19	TRBJ1-1	TGTGCCAGTATATCACGGTCTGAAGCTTTCTTT	CASISRSEAFF
NA	NA	TRBV7-8	TRBJ1-1	TGTGCCAGCAGACCCAGGGGTACGAACACTGAAGCTTTCTTT	CASRPRGTNTEAFF
TRBD2	NA	TRBV3-1	TRBJ2-3	TGTGCCAGCAGCCAAGAAGGTGCTAGCGGGAGTAGTAAAGATACGCAGTATTTT	CASSQEGASGSSKDTQYF
NA	few	TRBV19	TRBJ2-7	TGTGCCAGTAGTACCCCGACAGGACCGTACGAGCAGTACTTC	CASSTPTGPYEQYF
NA	many	TRBV27	TRBJ2-7	TGTGCCAGCAGTTCAACTAAGTACGAGCAGTACTTC	CASSSTKYEQYF
TRBD1	few	TRBV10-3	TRBJ1-1	TGTGCCATCAGGGGGGGACAGGGCACTGAAGCTTTCTTT	CAIRGGQGTEAFF
TRBD1	many	TRBV2	TRBJ2-7	TGTGCCAGCAAAGTGACAGGGTGGGACGAGCAGTACTTC	CASKVTGWDEQYF
NA	NA	TRBV4-1	TRBJ2-7	TGCGCCAGCAGCCAAGCCTTTTTTACGGCGGGACAGCCTTACGAGCAGTACTTC	CASSQAFFTAGQPYEQYF
NA	NA	TRBV20-1	TRBJ1-3	TGCAGTGCTCCGGCGGCGGGAAACTCTGGAAACACCATATATTTT	CSAPAAGNSGNTIYF
NA	NA	TRBV7-3	TRBJ2-1	TGTGCCAGCAGCTTAATAGGGGGGGATGGTTACAATGAGCAGTTCTTC	CASSLIGGDGYNEQFF
NA	many	TRBV5-6	TRBJ1-6	TGTGCCACGTGTGCTTCGGCGGCTAAATCACCCCTCCACTTT	CATCASAAKSPLHF
NA	NA	TRBV10-2	TRBJ1-5	TGCGCCAGCAGTGAGGGGTTTCGTCAGCCCCAGCATTTT	CASSEGFRQPQHF
TRBD2	many	TRBV11-2	TRBJ2-5	TGTGCCAGCAGCTCCCACCGACTAGCGGGATCTTGGGAGACCCAGTACTTC	CASSSHRLAGSWETQYF
TRBD1	NA	TRBV27	TRBJ2-3	TGTGCCAGCAGTACCCTCGGGACAGGGCAAAATACGCAGTATTTT	CASSTLGTGQNTQYF
NA	NA	TRBV28	TRBJ2-7	TGTGCCAGCAGCAACGGCGGGGTTCGATACGAGCAGTACTTC	CASSNGGVRYEQYF
NA	few	TRBV19	TRBJ1-1	TGTGCCAGTACAGTTATGGTTCGAGGGAACACTGAAGCTTTCTTT	CASTVMVRGNTEAFF
NA	few	TRBV6-1	TRBJ2-7	TGTGCCAGCAGTGACCAGGGACGTAGGGAGCAGTACTTC	CASSDQGRREQYF
NA	NA	TRBV7-2	TRBJ1-2	TGTGCCAGCAGCTTAGATCCACAATACTATGGCTACACCTTC	CASSLDPQYYGYTF
NA	NA	TRBV10-3	TRBJ2-6	TGTGCCATCAGTGAGTCGACGGGGTTGGGGGCCAACGTCCTGACTTTC	CAISESTGLGANVLTF
NA	few	TRBV6-2/TRBV6-3	TRBJ2-3	TGTGCCAGCAGTTGGGGGACTAGCACAGATACGCAGTATTTT	CASSWGTSTDTQYF
TRBD2	few	TRBV4-1	TRBJ2-7	TGCGCCAGCAGCCAATCCCCGTCTAGCGGGAGTCTCAACGAGCAGTACTTC	CASSQSPSSGSLNEQYF
NA	NA	TRBV5-1	TRBJ2-2	TGCGCCAGCAGCTTGGGACCGGCGGCGGGGCTGTTTTTT	CASSLGPAAGLFF
NA	once	TRBV20-1	TRBJ2-7	TGCAATGCTAGTGGTAGGGTGAGAGAGCAGTACTTC	CNASGRVREQYF
TRBD2	many	TRBV11-2	TRBJ2-5	TGTGCCAGCAGCCTCGGGACTAGCCAAGAGACCCAGTACTTC	CASSLGTSQETQYF
NA	few	TRBV4-2	TRBJ2-1	TGTGCCAGCAGTCGGTACCGGGCCCTGGAAGACCGGCAGTTCTTC	CASSRYRALEDRQFF
NA	NA	TRBV7-9	TRBJ2-3	TGTGCCAGCAGCTTAAATCTGAGGGGAGATACGCAGTATTTT	CASSLNLRGDTQYF
TRBD1	few	TRBV28	TRBJ1-1	TGTGCCAGCAACTTAGGGGGCTGGACGAACACTGAAGCTTTCTTT	CASNLGGWTNTEAFF
NA	NA	TRBV6-1	TRBJ1-2	TGTGCCAGCAGAGCAGGGGTCTATGGCTACACCTTC	CASRAGVYGYTF
NA	many	TRBV6-1	TRBJ2-7	TGTGCCAGCTCACGAGGCTACGAGCAGTACTTC	CASSRGYEQYF
NA	NA	TRBV6-1	TRBJ1-4	TGTGCCAGCAGCCGAAAAGACCCCAGAATAGATAGAGGTGAAAAACTGTTTTTT	CASSRKDPRIDRGEKLFF
TRBD1	few	TRBV18	TRBJ2-2	TGTGCCAGCTCACAAGGCGGGACAGGATACACCGGGGAGCTGTTTTTT	CASSQGGTGYTGELFF
TRBD2	NA	TRBV29-1	TRBJ2-1	TGCAGCGTTGAAGTTCCTAGCGGGTACTACAATGAGCAGTTCTTC	CSVEVPSGYYNEQFF
TRBD1	NA	TRBV5-1	TRBJ1-4	TGCGCCAGCAGCTTGGAAGGGACAGGGCCTGAAAAACTGTTTTTT	CASSLEGTGPEKLFF